This TCR beta chain came from a study of cytomegalovirus exposure and HLA in healthy donors. At the level of the study: Both the approximately 130 validation repertoires and the approximately 700 first-cohort repertoires used the same platform, as reported by a later analysis.

CDR3 length: 15 amino acids. Germline loops: CDR1 SGHNT, CDR2 YYREEE (reference sequence). V shed 4 bases and J shed 3 bases, with 16 bases lying between them. With regard to this clone: The target antigen is unknown.

Study-wide results and caveats: The authors listed 164 TCR beta chains as cytomegalovirus-associated.

Assay: immunoSEQ multiplex PCR; the TCRdb copy retains only in-frame clones and omits some. The sample has 150,000 to 200,000 clones, roughly three quarters seen once. This TCR was recovered from a woman aged 25 to 39 in good health and CMV-seronegative. Specimen: PBMCs. The V gene is TRBV5-4, the J gene TRBJ1-2, with a tentative D call TRBD1 (5 bases). The CDR3 coding sequence is TGTGCCAGCAGCGTATTCGGGGGGGATTACTATGGCTACACCTTC. Translation gives CASSVFGGDYYGYTF.